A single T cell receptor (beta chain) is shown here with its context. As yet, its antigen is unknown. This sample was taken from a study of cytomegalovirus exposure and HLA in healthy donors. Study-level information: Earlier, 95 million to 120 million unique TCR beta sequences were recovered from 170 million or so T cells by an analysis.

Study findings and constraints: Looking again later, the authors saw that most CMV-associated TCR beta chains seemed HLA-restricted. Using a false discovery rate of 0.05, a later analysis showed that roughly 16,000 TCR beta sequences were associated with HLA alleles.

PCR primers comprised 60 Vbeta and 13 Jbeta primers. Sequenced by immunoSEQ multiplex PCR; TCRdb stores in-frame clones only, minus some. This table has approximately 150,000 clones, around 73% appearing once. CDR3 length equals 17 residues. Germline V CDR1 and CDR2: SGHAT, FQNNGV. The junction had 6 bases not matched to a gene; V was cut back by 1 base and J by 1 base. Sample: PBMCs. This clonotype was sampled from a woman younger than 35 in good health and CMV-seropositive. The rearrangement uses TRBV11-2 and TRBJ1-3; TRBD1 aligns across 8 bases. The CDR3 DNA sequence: TGTGCCAGCAGCTTAGGGGGGACAGGAGTTTCTGGAAACACCATATATTTT. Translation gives CASSLGGTGVSGNTIYF.